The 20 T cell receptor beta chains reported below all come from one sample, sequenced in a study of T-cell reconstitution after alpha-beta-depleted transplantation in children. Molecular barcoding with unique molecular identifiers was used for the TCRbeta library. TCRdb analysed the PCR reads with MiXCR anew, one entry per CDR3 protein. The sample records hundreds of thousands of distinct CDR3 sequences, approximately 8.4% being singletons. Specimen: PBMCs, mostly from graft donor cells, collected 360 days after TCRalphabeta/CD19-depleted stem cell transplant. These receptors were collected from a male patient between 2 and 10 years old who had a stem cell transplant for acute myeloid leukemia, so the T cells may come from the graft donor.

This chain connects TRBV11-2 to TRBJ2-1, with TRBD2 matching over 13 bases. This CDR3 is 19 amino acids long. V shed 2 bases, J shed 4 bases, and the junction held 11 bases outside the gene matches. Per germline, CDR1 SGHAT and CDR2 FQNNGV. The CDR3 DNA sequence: TGTGCCAGCAGCTTATTGGGCAGGACTAGCGGGAGATCTTACAATGAGCAGTTCTTC. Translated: CASSLLGRTSGRSYNEQFF.

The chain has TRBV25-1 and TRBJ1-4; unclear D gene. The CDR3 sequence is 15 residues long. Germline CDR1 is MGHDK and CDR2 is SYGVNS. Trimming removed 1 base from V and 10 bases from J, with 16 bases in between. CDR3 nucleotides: TGTGCCAGCAGTGAATTCGGCGGAGGAGGTGTAAAACTGTTTTTT. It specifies CASSEFGGGGVKLFF.

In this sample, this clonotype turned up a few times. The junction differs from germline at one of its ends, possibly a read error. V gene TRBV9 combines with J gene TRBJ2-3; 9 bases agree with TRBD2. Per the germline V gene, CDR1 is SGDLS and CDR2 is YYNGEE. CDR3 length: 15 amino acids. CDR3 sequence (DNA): TGTGCCAGCAGCGCCCCCGGGACTAGCAGAGATACGCAGTATTTT. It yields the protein CASSAPGTSRDTQYF.

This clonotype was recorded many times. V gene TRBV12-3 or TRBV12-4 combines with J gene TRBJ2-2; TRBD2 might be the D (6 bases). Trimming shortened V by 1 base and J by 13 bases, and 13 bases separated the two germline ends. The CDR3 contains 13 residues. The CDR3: CASSLEAGGRLFF. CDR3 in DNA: TGTGCCAGCAGTTTAGAGGCCGGGGGACGGCTGTTTTTT.

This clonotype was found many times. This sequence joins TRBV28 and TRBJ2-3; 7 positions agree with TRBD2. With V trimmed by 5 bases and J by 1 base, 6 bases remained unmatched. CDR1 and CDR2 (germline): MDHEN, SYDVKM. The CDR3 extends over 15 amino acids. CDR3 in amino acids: CASSTPSGGTDTQYF. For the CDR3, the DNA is TGTGCCAGCAGTACTCCCAGCGGGGGCACAGATACGCAGTATTTT.

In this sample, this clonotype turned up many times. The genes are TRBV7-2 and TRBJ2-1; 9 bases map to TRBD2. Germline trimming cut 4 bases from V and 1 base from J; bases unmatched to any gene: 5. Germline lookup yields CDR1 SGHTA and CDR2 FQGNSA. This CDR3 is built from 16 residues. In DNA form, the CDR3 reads TGTGCCAGCAGCTATACAGCGGGAGGTTCCTACAATGAGCAGTTCTTC. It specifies CASSYTAGGSYNEQFF.

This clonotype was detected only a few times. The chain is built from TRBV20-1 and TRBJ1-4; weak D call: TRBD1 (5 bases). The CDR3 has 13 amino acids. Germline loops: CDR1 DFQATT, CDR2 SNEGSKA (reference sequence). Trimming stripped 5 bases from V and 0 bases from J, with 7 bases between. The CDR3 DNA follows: TGCAGTGCTTACAGGACAACTAATGAAAAACTGTTTTTT. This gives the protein CSAYRTTNEKLFF.

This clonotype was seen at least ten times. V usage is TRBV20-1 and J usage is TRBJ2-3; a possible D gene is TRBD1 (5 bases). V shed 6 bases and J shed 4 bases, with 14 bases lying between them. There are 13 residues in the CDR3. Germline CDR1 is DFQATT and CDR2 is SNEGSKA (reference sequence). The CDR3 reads CSALWEGADTQYF. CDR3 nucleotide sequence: TGCAGTGCCCTATGGGAAGGGGCAGATACGCAGTATTTT.

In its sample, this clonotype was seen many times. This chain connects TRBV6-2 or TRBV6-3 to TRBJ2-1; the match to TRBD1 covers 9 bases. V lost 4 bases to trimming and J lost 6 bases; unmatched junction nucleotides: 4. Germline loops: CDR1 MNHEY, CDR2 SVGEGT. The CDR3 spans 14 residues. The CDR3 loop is CASSWGQGTNEQFF. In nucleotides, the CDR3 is TGTGCCAGCAGTTGGGGACAGGGCACCAATGAGCAGTTCTTC.

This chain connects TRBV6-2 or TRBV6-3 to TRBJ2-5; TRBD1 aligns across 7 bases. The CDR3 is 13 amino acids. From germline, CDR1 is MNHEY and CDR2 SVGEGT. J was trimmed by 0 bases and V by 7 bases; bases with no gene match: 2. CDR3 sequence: CASTQGDQETQYF. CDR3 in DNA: TGTGCCAGCACCCAGGGGGACCAAGAGACCCAGTACTTC.

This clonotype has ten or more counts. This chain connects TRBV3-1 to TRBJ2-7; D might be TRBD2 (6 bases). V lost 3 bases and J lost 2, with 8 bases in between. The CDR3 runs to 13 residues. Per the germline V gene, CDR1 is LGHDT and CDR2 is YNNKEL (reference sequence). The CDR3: CASSQGLTYEQYF. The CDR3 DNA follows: TGTGCCAGCAGCCAGGGACTGACCTACGAGCAGTACTTC.

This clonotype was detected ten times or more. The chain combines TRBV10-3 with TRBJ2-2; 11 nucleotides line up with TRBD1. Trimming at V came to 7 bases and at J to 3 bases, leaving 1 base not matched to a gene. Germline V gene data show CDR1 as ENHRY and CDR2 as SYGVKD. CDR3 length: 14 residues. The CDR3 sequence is CAIKGQGDTGELFF. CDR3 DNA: TGTGCCATCAAGGGACAGGGGGACACCGGGGAGCTGTTTTTT.

The DNA of the CDR3 is TGTGCCAGCTCACCTCGTGGAGCGGGAGGTTGGCATGAGCAGTTCTTC. Protein sequence: CASSPRGAGGWHEQFF. The rearrangement joins TRBV18 to TRBJ2-1, with TRBD2 identical over 9 bases. CDR3 length equals 16 residues. Germline-derived CDR1 and CDR2 are KGHSH and LQKENI. Trimming at V came to 3 bases and at J to 8 bases, leaving 11 bases not matched to a gene.

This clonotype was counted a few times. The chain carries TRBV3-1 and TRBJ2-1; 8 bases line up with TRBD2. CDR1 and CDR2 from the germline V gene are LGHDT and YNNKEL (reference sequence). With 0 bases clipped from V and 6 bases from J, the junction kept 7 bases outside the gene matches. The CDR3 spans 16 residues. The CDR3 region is CASSQDTGLGGNEQFF. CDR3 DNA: TGTGCCAGCAGCCAAGATACGGGACTAGGGGGCAATGAGCAGTTCTTC.

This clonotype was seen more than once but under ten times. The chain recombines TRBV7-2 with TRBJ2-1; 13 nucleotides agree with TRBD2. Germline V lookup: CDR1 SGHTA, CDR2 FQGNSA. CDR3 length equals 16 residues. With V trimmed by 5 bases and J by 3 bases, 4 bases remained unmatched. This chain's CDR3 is CASSRRTSGGYNEQFF. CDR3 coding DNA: TGTGCCAGCAGCCGCCGGACTAGCGGGGGCTACAATGAGCAGTTCTTC. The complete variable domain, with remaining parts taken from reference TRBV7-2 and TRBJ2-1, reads GAGVSQSPSNKVTEKGKDVELRCDPISGHTALYWYRQSLGQGLEFLIYFQGNSAPDKSGLPSDRFSAERTGGSVSTLTIQRTQQEDSAVYLCASSRRTSGGYNEQFFGPGTRLTVL.

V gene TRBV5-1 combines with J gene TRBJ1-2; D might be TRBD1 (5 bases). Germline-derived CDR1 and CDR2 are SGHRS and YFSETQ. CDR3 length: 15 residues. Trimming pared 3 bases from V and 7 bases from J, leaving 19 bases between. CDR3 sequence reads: CASSSNRDWGFGYTF. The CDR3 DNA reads TGCGCCAGCAGCTCCAACCGGGACTGGGGATTTGGCTACACCTTC.

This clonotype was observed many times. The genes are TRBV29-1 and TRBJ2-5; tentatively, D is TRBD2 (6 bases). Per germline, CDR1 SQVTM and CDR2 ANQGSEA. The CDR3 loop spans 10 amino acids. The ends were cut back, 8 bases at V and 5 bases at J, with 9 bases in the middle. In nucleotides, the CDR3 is TGCAGCACGGGGGAGGAGACCCAGTACTTC. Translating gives CSTGEETQYF.

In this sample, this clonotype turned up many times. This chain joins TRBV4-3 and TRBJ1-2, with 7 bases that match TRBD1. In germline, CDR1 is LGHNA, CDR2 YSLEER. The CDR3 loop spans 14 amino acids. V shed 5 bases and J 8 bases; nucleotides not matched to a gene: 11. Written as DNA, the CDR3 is TGCGCCAGCAGCGTAAGCGGAACAGGGGTAGGCTACACCTTC. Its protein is CASSVSGTGVGYTF.

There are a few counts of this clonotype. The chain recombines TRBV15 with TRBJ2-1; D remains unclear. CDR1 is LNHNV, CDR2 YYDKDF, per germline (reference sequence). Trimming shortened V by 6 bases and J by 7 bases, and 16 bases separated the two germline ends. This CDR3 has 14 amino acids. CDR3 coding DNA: TGTGCCACCAGACCGGGCCTTCGAAGAAATGAGCAGTTCTTC. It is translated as CATRPGLRRNEQFF.

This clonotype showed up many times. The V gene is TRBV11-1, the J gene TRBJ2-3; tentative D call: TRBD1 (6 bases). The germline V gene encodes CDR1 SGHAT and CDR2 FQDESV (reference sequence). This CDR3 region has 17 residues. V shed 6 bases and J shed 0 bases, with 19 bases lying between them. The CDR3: CASRTLRDTPSTDTQYF. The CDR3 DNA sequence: TGTGCCAGCAGAACTCTCCGGGACACCCCTAGCACAGATACGCAGTATTTT.